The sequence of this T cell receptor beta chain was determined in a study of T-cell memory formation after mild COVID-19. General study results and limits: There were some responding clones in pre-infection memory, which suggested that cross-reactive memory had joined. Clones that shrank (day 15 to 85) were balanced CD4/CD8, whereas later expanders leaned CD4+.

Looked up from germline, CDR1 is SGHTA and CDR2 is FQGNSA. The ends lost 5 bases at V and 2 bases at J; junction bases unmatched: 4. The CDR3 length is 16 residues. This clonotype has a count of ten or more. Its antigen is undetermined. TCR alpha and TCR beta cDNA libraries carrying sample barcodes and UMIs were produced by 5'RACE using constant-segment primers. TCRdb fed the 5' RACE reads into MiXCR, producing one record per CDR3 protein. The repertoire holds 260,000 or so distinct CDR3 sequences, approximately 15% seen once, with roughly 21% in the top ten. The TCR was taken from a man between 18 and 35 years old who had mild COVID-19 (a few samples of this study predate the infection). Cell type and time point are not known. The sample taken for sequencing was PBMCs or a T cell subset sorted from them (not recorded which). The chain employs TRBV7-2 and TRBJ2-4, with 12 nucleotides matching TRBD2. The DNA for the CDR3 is TGTGCCAGCAGCCTGACTAGCGGGGGCTCCAAAAACATTCAGTACTTC. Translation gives CASSLTSGGSKNIQYF.